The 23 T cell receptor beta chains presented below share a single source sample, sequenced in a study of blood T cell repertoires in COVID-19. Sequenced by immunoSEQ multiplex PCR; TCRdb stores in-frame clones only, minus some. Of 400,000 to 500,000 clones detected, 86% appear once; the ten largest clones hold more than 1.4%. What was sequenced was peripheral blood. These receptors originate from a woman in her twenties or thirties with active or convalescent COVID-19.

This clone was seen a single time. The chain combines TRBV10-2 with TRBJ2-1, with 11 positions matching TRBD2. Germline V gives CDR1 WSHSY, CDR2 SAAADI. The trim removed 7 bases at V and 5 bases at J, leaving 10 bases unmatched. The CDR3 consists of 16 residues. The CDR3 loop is CASNSGGAHKNNEQFF. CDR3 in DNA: TGCGCCAGCAATAGCGGGGGGGCCCATAAGAACAATGAGCAGTTCTTC.

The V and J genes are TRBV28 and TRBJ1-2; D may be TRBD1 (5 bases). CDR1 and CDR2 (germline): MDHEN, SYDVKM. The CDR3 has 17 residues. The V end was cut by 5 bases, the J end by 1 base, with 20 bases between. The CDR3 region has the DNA TGTGCCAGCAGTACGGGGACTGCTCCTGGGAGTAACTATGGCTACACCTTC. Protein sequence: CASSTGTAPGSNYGYTF.

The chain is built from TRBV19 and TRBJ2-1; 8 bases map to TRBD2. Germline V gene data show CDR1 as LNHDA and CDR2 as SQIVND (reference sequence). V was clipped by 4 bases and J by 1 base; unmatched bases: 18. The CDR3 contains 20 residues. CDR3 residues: CASSTRGASGPPGSYNEQFF. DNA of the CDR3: TGTGCCAGTAGTACCCGAGGGGCTAGCGGGCCCCCTGGGTCCTACAATGAGCAGTTCTTC.

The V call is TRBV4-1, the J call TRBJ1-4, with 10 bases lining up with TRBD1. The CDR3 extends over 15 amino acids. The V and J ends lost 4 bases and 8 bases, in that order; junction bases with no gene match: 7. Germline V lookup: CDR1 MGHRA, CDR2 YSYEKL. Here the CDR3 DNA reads TGCGCCAGCAGCCCGCTCCGGGACAGGGGCGAAAAACTGTTTTTT. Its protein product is CASSPLRDRGEKLFF.

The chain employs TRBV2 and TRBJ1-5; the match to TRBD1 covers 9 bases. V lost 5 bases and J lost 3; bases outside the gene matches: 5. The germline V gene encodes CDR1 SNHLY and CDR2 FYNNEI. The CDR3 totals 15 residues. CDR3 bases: TGTGCCAGCAGTCCCGGACAGGGGATCAATCAGCCCCAGCATTTT. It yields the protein CASSPGQGINQPQHF.

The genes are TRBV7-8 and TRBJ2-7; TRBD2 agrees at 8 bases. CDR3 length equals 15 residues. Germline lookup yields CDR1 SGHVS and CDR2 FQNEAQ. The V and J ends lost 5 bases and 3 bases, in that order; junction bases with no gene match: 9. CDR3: CASSVTGTSLYEQYF. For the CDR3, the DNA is TGTGCCAGCAGCGTTACCGGGACTAGTCTCTACGAGCAGTACTTC.

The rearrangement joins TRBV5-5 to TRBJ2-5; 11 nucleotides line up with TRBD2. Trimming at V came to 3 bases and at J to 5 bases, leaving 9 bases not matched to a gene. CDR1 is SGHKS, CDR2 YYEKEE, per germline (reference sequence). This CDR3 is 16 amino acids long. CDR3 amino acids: CASSSRLAGRRETQYF. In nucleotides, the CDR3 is TGTGCCAGCAGCTCCAGACTAGCGGGAAGGAGGGAGACCCAGTACTTC.

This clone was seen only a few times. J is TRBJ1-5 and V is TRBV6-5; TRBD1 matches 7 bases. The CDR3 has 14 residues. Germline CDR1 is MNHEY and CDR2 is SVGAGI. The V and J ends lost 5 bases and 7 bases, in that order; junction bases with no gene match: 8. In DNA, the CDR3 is TGTGCCAGCAGTCGACAGGGCCTGGGACAGCCCCAGCATTTT. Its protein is CASSRQGLGQPQHF.

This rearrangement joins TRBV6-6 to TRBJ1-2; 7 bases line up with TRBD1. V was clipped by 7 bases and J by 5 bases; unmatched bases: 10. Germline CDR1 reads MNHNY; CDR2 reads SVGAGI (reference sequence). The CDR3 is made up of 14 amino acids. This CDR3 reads CASTPQGTVYGYTF. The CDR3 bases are TGTGCCAGCACCCCCCAGGGGACAGTTTATGGCTACACCTTC.

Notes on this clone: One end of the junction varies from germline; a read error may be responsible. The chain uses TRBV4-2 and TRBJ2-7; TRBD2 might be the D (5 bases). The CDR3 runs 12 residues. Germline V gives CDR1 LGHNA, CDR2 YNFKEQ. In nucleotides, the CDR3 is TGTGCCAGCAGCCAAGAGGGCCCCGGGGAAGTGTTC. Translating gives CASSQEGPGEVF.

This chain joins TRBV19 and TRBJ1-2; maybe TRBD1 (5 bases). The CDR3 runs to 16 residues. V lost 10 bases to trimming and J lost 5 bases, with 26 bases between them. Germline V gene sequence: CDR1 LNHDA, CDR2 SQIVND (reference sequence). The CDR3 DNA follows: TGTGCCACCACAGGTTCCCACCAAGGGACTCTTTATGGCTACACCTTC. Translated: CATTGSHQGTLYGYTF.

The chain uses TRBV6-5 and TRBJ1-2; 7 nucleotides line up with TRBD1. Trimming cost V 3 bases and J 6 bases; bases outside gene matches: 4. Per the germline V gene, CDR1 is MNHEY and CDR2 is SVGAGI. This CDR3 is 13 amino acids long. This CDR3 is CASSYRTGDGYTF. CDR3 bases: TGTGCCAGCAGTTATAGAACAGGGGATGGCTACACCTTC.

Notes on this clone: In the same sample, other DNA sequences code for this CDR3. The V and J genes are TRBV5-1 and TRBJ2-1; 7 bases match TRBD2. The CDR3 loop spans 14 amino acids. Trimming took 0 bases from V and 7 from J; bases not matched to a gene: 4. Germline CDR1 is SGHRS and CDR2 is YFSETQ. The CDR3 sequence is CASSLGPGGNEQFF. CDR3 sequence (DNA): TGCGCCAGCAGCTTGGGACCCGGGGGGAATGAGCAGTTCTTC.

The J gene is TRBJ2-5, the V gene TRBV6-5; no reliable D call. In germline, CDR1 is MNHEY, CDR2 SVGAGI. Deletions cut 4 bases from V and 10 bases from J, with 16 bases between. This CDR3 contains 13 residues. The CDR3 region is CASSSTVARSQYF. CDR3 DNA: TGTGCCAGCAGTTCGACCGTGGCGCGGAGCCAGTACTTC.

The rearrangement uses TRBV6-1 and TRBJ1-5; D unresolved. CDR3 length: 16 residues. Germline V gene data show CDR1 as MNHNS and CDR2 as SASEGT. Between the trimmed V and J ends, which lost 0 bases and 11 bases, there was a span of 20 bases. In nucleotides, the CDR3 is TGTGCCAGCAGTGAAGCGCCAGTCCTCACCCCCTTGGCCCAGCATTTT. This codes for CASSEAPVLTPLAQHF.

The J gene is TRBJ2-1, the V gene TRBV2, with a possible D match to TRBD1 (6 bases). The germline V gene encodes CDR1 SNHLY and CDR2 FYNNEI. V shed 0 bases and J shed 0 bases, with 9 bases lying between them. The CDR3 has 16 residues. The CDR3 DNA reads TGTGCCAGCAGTGAAGCGTGGGGGCCCTCCTACAATGAGCAGTTCTTC. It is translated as CASSEAWGPSYNEQFF.

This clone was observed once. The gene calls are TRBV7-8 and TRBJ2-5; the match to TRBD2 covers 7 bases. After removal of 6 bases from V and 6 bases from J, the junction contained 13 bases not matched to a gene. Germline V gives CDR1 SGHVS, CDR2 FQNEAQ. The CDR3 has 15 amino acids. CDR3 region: CASRAAGPFVKTQYF. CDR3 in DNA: TGTGCCAGCAGGGCAGCGGGACCATTTGTAAAGACCCAGTACTTC.

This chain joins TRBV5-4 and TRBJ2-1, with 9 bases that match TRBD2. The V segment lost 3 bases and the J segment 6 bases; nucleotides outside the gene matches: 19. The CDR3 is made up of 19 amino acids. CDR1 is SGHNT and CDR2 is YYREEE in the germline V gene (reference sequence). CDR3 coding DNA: TGTGCCAGCAGCTACGGGACGGGTGCAGGGGGACTAGCTTTCAATGAGCAGTTCTTC. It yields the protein CASSYGTGAGGLAFNEQFF.

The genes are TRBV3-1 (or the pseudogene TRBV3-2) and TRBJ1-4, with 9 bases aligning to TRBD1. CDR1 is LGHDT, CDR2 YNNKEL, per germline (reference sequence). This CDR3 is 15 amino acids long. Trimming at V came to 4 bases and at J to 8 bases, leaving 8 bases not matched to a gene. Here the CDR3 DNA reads TGTGCCAGCAGCCCGAGGACAGGGGATGGGGAAAAACTGTTTTTT. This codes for CASSPRTGDGEKLFF.

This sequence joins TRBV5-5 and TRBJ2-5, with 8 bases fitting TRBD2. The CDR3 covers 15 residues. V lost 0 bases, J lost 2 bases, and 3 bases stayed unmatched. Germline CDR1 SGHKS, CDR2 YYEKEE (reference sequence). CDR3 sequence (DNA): TGTGCCAGCAGCTTGGGCGGGGGGCCTCAAGAGACCCAGTACTTC. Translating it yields CASSLGGGPQETQYF.

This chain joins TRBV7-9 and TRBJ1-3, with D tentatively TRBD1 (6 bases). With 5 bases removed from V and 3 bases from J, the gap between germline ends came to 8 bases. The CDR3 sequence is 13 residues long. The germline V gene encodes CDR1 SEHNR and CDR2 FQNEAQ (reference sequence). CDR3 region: CASSPQGGNTIYF. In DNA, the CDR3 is TGTGCCAGCAGCCCACAGGGTGGAAACACCATATATTTT.

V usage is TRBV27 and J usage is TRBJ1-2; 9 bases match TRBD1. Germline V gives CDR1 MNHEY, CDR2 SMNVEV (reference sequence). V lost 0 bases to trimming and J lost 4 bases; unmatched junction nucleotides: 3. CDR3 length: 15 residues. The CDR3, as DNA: TGTGCCAGCAGTTTATCGGGGACAGGGCGCTATGGCTACACCTTC. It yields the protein CASSLSGTGRYGYTF.

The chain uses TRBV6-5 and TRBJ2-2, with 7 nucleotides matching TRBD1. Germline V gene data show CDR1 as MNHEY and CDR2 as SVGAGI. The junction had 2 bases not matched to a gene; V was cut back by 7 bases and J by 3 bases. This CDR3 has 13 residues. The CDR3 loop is CASTDRDTGELFF. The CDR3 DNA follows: TGTGCCAGCACCGACAGGGACACCGGGGAGCTGTTTTTT.